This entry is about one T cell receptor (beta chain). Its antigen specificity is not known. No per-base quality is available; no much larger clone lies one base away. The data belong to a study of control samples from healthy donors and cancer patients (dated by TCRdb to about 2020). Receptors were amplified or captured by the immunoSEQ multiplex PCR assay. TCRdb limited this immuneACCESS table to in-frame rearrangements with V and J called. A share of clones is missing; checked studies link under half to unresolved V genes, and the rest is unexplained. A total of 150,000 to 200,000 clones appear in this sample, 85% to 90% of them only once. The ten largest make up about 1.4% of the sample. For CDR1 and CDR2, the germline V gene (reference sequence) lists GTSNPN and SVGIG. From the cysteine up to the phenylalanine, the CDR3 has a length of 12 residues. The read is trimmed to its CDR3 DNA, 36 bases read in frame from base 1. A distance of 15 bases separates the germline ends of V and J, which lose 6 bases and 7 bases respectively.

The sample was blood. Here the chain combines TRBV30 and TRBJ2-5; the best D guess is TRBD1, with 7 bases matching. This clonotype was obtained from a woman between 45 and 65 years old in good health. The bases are TGTGCCTGTTCCGGGACAGCGGGGACCCAGTACTTC. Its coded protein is CACSGTAGTQYF.